Sequencing of this TCR beta chain was carried out in a study of T cells in Graves' hyperthyroidism and ophthalmopathy. Amplification of TCR beta CDR3 regions used RNA as the template. HTBI primers were the set used in a first-round RT-PCR of the TCR CDR3. Each CDR3 protein is one row after TCRdb ran MiXCR on the multiplex PCR reads. Of about 500,000 distinct CDR3 sequences in the sample, roughly an eighth were seen once. CDR3 length equals 13 residues. Trimming cost V 5 bases and J 2 bases, with 10 bases left between them. Germline assignment: CDR1 ENHRY and CDR2 SYGVKD. This clonotype was observed at least ten times.

The material sequenced was blood. The origin of this receptor is a woman between 18 and 30 years old with Graves' hyperthyroidism. The rearrangement joins TRBV10-3 to TRBJ2-7; maybe TRBD1 (6 bases). CDR3 DNA sequence: TGTGCCATCAGTAACTCAGGGGCCTACGAGCAGTACGTC. Its translation: CAISNSGAYEQYV.